The sequence of this T cell receptor (beta chain) was determined in a study of blood T cell repertoires in COVID-19. In the study overall: From T cells, B-cell-depleted T cells, or PBMCs came the material, which was cDNA or gDNA.

Source study methods: From reference gene primer amplification, estimates of nucleated cell counts were derived. The data were produced by immunoSEQ multiplex PCR, yet TCRdb's version contains in-frame clones alone and is incomplete. V and J calls and clone size are copied from that table; D and trimming were computed from the DNA. The repertoire holds about 120,000 clones, with roughly 85% as singletons. Patients from Seattle were sampled longitudinally, starting during active infection. The TCR sequence derives from a woman aged 60-75 years with COVID-19, enrolled during active disease. Sequencing was carried out using peripheral blood.

CDR3 in amino acids: CASPLEGREGNTIYF. For the CDR3, the DNA is TGCGCCAGCCCTCTCGAGGGTCGGGAAGGAAACACCATATATTTT. The V call is TRBV23-1, the J call TRBJ1-3; D is uncertain. TRBV23-1 is noted as an ORF with a role that remains uncertain. CDR3 size: 15 residues. V was trimmed by 8 bases and J by 4 bases, leaving 18 bases between them.